This T cell receptor (beta chain) appears in the sequencing data of a study of CD8+CD57+ T cells in acquired aplastic anemia. Overall study context: When averaged, DNA from sorted CD4+ and CD8+ cells came to about 3 ug.

Study results and caveats: Patients and controls shared under 35 CD8+ CDR3 sequences, which appeared highly expressed in patients and within their immunodominant clones.

Selection for sequencing was limited to patients who had shown CD8+CD57+ cell expansion by flow cytometry. Blood sampling was performed on the patients, and none of them had received therapy by then. V was shortened by 0 bases and J by 2 bases, with 6 bases between the two germline ends. The CDR3 covers 13 residues. The germline V gene has CDR1 SGDLS and CDR2 YYNGEE. This clonotype has a single count. No antigen is known for it. Using genomic DNA as the template, TCR beta VDJ and CDR3 profiling was carried out. TCRdb processed the reads anew with MiXCR; each CDR3 protein has one entry. The sample carries 75,000 to 100,000 distinct CDR3 sequences, around two thirds recorded once.

This chain links TRBV9 with TRBJ2-7; D is tentatively TRBD1 or TRBD2 (5 bases each). The source is a human donor with aplastic anemia. Input material: sorted CD4+, CD8+, or CD8+CD57+ T cells (not recorded which) from PBMCs. CDR3 nucleotides: TGTGCCAGCAGCGTAGGGGGGACCTACGAGCAGTACTTC. Its protein is CASSVGGTYEQYF.